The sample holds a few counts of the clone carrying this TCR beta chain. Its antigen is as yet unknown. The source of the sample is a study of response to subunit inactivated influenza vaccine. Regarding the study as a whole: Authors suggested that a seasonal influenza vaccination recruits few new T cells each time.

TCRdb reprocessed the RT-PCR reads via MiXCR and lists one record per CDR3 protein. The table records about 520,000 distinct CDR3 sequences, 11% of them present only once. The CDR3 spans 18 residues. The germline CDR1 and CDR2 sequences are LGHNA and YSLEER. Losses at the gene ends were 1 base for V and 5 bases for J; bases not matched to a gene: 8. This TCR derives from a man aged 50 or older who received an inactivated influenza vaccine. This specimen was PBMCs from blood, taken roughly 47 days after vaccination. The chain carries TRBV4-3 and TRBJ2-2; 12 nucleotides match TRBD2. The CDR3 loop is CASSQGLAGGPGTGELFF. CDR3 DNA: TGCGCCAGCAGCCAAGGCCTAGCGGGAGGGCCCGGGACCGGGGAGCTGTTTTTT.